This T cell receptor beta chain was captured in a study of shared clonotypes between healthy human individuals. About the research overall: Aged 18 to 49, the donors were two women and a few men. The study, taken as a whole, reports: The authors sampled blood alone, and tissue repertoires likely differ. Despite large depth, rarefaction showed incomplete sorted-subset sequencing.

Germline-derived CDR1 and CDR2 are SNHLY and FYNNEI. The CDR3 spans 13 residues. V lost 3 bases and J 4 bases, leaving 6 bases between the germline ends. Regarding this clone: Antigen specificity is unknown. This sample also contains other DNA sequences that code for the same CDR3.

Some clones are missing from TCRdb's copy, which holds only in-frame ones; the method was immunoSEQ multiplex PCR. This sample has some 2 million clones, with roughly 94% found just once. The V gene is TRBV2, the J gene TRBJ2-2, with TRBD2 as a possible D gene (5 bases). This clonotype was sampled from a man between 18 and 35 years old in good health. Input material: naive CD4+ T cells sorted from blood. Subset meaning: CD45RA+ positively selected. The CDR3 DNA reads as TGTGCCAGCAGTGACCGGGGCACCGGGGAGCTGTTTTTT. Amino acids: CASSDRGTGELFF.